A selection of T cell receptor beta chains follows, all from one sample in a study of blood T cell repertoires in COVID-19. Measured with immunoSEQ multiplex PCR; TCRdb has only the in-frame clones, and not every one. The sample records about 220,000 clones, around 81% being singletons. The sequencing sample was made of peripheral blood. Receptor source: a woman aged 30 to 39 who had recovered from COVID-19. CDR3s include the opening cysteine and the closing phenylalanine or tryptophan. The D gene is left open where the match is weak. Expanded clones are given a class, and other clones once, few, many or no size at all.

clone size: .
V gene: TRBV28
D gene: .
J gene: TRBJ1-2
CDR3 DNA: TGTGCCAGCAGTGTACAGGACAGAGTGTATGGTTATGGCTACACCTTC
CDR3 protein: CASSVQDRVYGYGYTF

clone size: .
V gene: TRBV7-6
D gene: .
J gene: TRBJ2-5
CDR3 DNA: TGTGCCAGCAGCTTAGATCGGACAGTTACCCAGTACTTC
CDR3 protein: CASSLDRTVTQYF

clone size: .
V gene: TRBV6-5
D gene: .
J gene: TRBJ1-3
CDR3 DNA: TGTGCCAGCAGCCACAGGGTGACCCCTGGAAACACCATATATTTT
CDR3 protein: CASSHRVTPGNTIYF

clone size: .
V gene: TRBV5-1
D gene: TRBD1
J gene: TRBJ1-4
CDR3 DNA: TGCGCCAGCAGCTCGACAGGGACGGACGAAAAACTGTTTTTT
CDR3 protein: CASSSTGTDEKLFF

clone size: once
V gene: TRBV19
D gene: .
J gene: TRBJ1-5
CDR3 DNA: TGTGCCACTGAGAGGGCCGGCAATCAGCCCCAGCATTTT
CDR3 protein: CATERAGNQPQHF

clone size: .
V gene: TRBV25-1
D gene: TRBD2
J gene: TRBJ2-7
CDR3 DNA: TGTGCCAGCAGTGGGGTCCTAGCGGGAGTGCAGTACTTC
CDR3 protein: CASSGVLAGVQYF

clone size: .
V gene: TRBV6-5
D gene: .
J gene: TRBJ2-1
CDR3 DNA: TGTGCCAGCAGAATAGACGGGAACAATGAGCAGTTCTTC
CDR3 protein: CASRIDGNNEQFF

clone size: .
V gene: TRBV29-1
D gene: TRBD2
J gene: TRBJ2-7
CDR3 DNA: TGCAGCGTTGAACTAGCGGGAGATTTTTACGAGCAGTACTTC
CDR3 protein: CSVELAGDFYEQYF

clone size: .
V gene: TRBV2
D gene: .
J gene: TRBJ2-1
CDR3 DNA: TGTGCCAGTCGTCTCGCGGGCCATGAGCAGTTCTTC
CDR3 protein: CASRLAGHEQFF

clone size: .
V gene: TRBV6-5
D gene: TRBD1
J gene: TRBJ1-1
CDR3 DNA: TGTGCCAGCAGTATGGTAGGGGACAGAGAAGCTTTCTTT
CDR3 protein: CASSMVGDREAFF

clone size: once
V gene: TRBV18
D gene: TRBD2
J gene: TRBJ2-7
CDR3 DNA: TGTGCCAGCTCACCAACTAGCGGTTACTCCTACGAGCAGTACTTC
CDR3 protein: CASSPTSGYSYEQYF

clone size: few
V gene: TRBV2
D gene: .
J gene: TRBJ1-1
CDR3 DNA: TGTGCCAGCAGTGATCAGTGGAACACTGAAGCTTTCTTT
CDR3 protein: CASSDQWNTEAFF

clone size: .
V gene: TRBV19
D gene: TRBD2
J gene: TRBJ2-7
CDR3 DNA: TGTGCCAGTAGTCCTTTGGGACTAGCGGATTCCTACGAGCAGTACTTC
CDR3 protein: CASSPLGLADSYEQYF

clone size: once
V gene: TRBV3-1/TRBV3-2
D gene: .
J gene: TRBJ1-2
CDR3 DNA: TGTGCCAGCAGCCACGGAGGGACGGGGAGCTATGGCTACACCTTC
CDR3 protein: CASSHGGTGSYGYTF

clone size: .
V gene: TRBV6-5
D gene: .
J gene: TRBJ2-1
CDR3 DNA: TGTGCCAGCAGTCCCATACATCGGGCCTACAATGAGCAGTTCTTC
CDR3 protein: CASSPIHRAYNEQFF

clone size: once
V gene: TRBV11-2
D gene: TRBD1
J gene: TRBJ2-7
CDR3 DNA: TGTGCCAGCAGCTTCAGGGGGTATGAGCAGTACTTC
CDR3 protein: CASSFRGYEQYF

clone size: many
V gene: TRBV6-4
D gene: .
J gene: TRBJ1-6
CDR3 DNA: TGTGCCAGCAGCGTTACAGGTAATAATTCACCCCTCCACTTT
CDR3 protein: CASSVTGNNSPLHF

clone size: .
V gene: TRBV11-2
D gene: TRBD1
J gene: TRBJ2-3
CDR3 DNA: TGTGCCAGCAGCCCGAGGGACAGGGGGCAGAAAGATACGCAGTATTTT
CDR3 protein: CASSPRDRGQKDTQYF

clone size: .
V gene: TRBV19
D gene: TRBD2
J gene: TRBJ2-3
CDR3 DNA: TGTGCCAGTAGTATAAATTTTGGGAGGGCCGAAAACACAGATACGCAGTATTTT
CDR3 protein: CASSINFGRAENTDTQYF

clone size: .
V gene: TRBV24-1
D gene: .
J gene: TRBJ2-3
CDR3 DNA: TGTGCCACCAGTGATTTGTCCCGAGATACGCAGTATTTT
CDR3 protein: CATSDLSRDTQYF

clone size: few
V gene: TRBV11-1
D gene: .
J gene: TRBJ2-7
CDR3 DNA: TGTGCCAGCAGCTTAGAAACAGGGCGCCCCTACGAGCAGTACTTC
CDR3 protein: CASSLETGRPYEQYF

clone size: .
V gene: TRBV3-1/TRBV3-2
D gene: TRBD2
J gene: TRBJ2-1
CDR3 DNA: TGTGCCAGCAGCCGGCGGGGGACTAGCGGGAGGGATGAGCAGTTCTTC
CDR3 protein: CASSRRGTSGRDEQFF

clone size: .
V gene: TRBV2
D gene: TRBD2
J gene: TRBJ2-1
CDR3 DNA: TGTGCCAGCAGACCACATTTAGCGGGAGAGGGGGACAATGAGCAGTTCTTC
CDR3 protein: CASRPHLAGEGDNEQFF

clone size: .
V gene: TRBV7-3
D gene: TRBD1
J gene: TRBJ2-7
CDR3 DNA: TGTGCCAGCAGCTTGCGACAGGGAAGGGCCGACGAGCAGTACTTC
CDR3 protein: CASSLRQGRADEQYF

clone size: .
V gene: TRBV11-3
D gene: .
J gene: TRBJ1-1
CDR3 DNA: TGTGCCAGCAGCCTAGGCCGGGGAGGGAGGAACACTGAAGCTTTCTTT
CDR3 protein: CASSLGRGGRNTEAFF

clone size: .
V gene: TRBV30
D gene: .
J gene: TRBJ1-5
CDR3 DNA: TGTGCCTGGAACAGTAGCAATCAGCCCCAGCATTTT
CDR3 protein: CAWNSSNQPQHF

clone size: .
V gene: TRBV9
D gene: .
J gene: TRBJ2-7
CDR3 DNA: TGTGCCAGCAGTTTCAACAGGGCGGCCTCCTACGAGCAGTACTTC
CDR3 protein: CASSFNRAASYEQYF